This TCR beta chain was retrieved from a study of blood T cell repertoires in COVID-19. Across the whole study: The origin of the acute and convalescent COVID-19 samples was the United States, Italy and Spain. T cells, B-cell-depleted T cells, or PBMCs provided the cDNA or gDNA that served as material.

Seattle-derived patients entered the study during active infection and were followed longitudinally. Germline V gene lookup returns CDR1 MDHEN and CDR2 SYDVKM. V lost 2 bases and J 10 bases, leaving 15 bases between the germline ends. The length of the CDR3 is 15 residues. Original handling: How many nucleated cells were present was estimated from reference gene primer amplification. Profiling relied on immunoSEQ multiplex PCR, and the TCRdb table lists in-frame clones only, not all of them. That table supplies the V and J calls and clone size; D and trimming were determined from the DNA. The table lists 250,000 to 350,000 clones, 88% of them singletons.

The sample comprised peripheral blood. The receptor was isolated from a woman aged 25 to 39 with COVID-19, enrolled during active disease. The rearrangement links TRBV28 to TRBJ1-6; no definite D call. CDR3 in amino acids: CASSLPSSGVSPLHF. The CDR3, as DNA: TGTGCCAGCAGTTTACCTTCCAGTGGAGTATCACCCCTCCACTTT.